The clone carrying this T cell receptor (beta chain) was recorded a few times. This specimen belongs to a study of OX40 agonist ivuxolimab in advanced cancers. As for the study in general: The study reported partial responses in three patients: one hepatocellular carcinoma, two cutaneous melanoma.

J was trimmed by 5 bases and V by 3 bases; bases with no gene match: 7. This CDR3 comprises 15 residues. CDR1 and CDR2 (germline): LGHNA, YNFKEQ. Using immunoSEQ multiplex PCR, the repertoire was profiled, and TCRdb retains in-frame clones only, with some absent. The data contain roughly 120,000 clones, roughly nine tenths of them singletons. V is TRBV4-2 and J is TRBJ2-7, with 10 bases aligning to TRBD1. The receptor was derived from an adult with an advanced solid tumor such as melanoma, head and neck, liver or kidney cancer. This specimen consisted of CD4+ or CD8+ T cells sorted from blood, obtained in a trial of the OX40 agonist ivuxolimab. This chain's CDR3 is CASSQPGQGGDEQYF. The CDR3 bases are TGTGCCAGCAGCCAGCCAGGACAGGGGGGCGACGAGCAGTACTTC.